This T cell receptor beta chain was recorded in a study of blood T cell repertoires in COVID-19. Overall study: The analysed material was cDNA or gDNA that came from T cells, B-cell-depleted T cells, or PBMCs.

Exposed participants came across a COVID-19 case within 2 weeks before study entry. With 5 bases clipped from V and 5 bases from J, the junction kept 4 bases outside the gene matches. The CDR3 contains 13 residues. Produced via immunoSEQ multiplex PCR; TCRdb's table is partial and in-frame only. The top ten clones hold 2.9% of a sample with 250,000 to 300,000 clones, about 90% of them seen once. The TCR was taken from a woman aged 50 to 60 who had been exposed to COVID-19. V gene TRBV12-3 or TRBV12-4 combines with J gene TRBJ2-5; 8 bases map to TRBD1. Sequencing used PBMCs or T cells enriched from blood (not recorded which). As DNA, the CDR3 is TGTGCCAGCAGTCAAAACAGGGGGGAGACCCAGTACTTC. Amino acid sequence: CASSQNRGETQYF.